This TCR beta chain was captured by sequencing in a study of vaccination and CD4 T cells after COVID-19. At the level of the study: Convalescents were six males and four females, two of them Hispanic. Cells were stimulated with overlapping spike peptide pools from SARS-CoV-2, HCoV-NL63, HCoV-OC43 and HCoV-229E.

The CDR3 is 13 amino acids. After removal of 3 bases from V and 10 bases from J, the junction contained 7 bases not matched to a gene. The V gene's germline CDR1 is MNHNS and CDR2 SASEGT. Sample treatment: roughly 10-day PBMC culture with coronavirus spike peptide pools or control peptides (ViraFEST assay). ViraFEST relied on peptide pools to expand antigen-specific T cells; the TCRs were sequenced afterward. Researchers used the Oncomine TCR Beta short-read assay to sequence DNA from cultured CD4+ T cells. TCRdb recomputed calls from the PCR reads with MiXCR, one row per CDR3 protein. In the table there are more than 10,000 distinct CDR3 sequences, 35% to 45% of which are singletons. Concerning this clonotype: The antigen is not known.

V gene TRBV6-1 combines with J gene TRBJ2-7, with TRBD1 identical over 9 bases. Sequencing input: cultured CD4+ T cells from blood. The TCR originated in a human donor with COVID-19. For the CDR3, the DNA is TGTGCCAGCAGTGAGACTGGGGACAGGGAACAGTACTTC. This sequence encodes CASSETGDREQYF.